This is a list of T cell receptor beta chains from one sample in a study of blood T cell repertoires in COVID-19. Clones were read by immunoSEQ multiplex PCR, and TCRdb kept only the in-frame ones, dropping some. This sample has a few hundred thousand clones; over 75% occur once, and the top ten carry roughly 4%. Input material: PBMCs or T cells enriched from blood (not recorded which). Source of these receptors: a woman in her twenties or thirties who had recovered from COVID-19. The CDR3 runs from the conserved cysteine through the conserved F or W. D genes are given only for firm matches. Not all rows give a size; the values are once, few, many and, for expanded clones, a class.

J gene,clone size,D gene,V gene,CDR3 length,CDR3 DNA,CDR3 protein
TRBJ2-3,many,.,TRBV15,12,TGTGCCACCAGTCAGTTCACAGATACGCAGTATTTT,CATSQFTDTQYF
TRBJ1-2,.,.,TRBV18,14,TGTGCCAGCTCGGGTAGTGGGGGCGACTATGGCTACACCTTC,CASSGSGGDYGYTF
TRBJ1-2,.,.,TRBV19,14,TGTGCCAGTAGTATGTGGGTAGGGGCCTATGGCTACACCTTC,CASSMWVGAYGYTF
TRBJ1-2,few,TRBD1,TRBV28,14,TGTGCCAGCAGTTCAGGGACAGGGGTTTTCGGCTACACCTTC,CASSSGTGVFGYTF
TRBJ2-1,.,.,TRBV11-2,15,TGTGCCAGCAGCTTGGGAGCGTCGGCTTACAATGAGCAGTTCTTC,CASSLGASAYNEQFF
TRBJ2-1,.,.,TRBV4-2,14,TGTGCCAGCAGCCAAGTCCGGGACATCGATGAGCAGTTCTTC,CASSQVRDIDEQFF
TRBJ2-7,.,.,TRBV5-4,16,TGTGCCAGCAGCCTCTCCGATGAACGTCCGGGCTACGAGCAGTACTTC,CASSLSDERPGYEQYF
TRBJ1-4,few,TRBD1,TRBV7-9,14,TGTGCCAGCAGCCCCACAGGGGGCGATGTAAAACTGTTTTTT,CASSPTGGDVKLFF
TRBJ1-1,.,.,TRBV10-2,11,TGCGCCAGCAGTAGGGGCGTTGAAGCTTTCTTT,CASSRGVEAFF
TRBJ1-2,.,TRBD1,TRBV30,14,TGTGCCTGGGGACAGGCTCCGATTATCTATGGCTACACCTTC,CAWGQAPIIYGYTF
TRBJ1-1,.,.,TRBV27,13,TGTGCCAGCAGTTTCTCGGACAGCCAGGAAGCTTTCTTT,CASSFSDSQEAFF
TRBJ1-3,few,TRBD1,TRBV15,14,TGTGCCACCAGCAGGTCGACAGGGGGAGACACCATATATTTT,CATSRSTGGDTIYF
TRBJ1-4,.,.,TRBV3-1/TRBV3-2,14,TGTGCCAGCAGTCGACTCGCAACTAATGAAAAACTGTTTTTT,CASSRLATNEKLFF
TRBJ1-4,.,TRBD1,TRBV18,14,TGTGCCAGCTCACCGACAGGGCTGGATGAAAAACTGTTTTTT,CASSPTGLDEKLFF
TRBJ1-5,.,.,TRBV19,20,TGTGCCAGTAGTATAGGAGACAGGTCGTGGGTCCTTTATAGCAATCAGCCCCAGCATTTT,CASSIGDRSWVLYSNQPQHF